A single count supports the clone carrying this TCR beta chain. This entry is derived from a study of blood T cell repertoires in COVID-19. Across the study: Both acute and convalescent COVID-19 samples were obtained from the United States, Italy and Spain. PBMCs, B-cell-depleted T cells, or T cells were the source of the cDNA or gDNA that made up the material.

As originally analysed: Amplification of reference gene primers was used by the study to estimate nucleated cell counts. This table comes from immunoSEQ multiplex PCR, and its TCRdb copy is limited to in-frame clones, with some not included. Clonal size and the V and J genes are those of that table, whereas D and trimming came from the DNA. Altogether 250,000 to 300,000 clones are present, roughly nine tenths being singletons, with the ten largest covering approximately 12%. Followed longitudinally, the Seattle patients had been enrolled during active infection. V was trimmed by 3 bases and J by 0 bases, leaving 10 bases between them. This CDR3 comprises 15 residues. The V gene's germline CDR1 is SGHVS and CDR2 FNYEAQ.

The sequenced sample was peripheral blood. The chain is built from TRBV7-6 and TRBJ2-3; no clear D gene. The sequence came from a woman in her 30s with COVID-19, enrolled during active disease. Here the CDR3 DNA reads TGTGCCAGCAGCTTTTGGGCGCAGAGCACAGATACGCAGTATTTT. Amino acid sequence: CASSFWAQSTDTQYF.